Sequencing of this T cell receptor (beta chain) was carried out in a study of CDR3 diversity in severe acne. The CDR3 is 13 amino acids. Trimming removed 3 bases at V and 5 bases at J, with 9 bases between. The V gene's germline CDR1 is KGHDR and CDR2 SFDVKD. TCRdb ran MiXCR on the PCR reads and lists one entry per CDR3 protein. The table records about 90,000 distinct CDR3 sequences, approximately 49% of them present only once. This clonotype was sampled from a male donor with severe acne vulgaris. This chain links TRBV24-1 with TRBJ2-5, with a tentative D call TRBD2 (6 bases). What was sequenced was blood. CDR3 sequence reads: CATSDDGSETQYF. The DNA for the CDR3 is TGTGCCACCAGTGATGACGGGAGTGAGACCCAGTACTTC.